The 16 T cell receptor beta chains below were found in one sample sequenced in a study of T cell changes during pregnancy in multiple sclerosis. Assay: immunoSEQ multiplex PCR; the TCRdb copy retains only in-frame clones and omits some. This repertoire shows about 130,000 clones, about 96% found once; its top ten account for around 0.46%. This specimen was peripheral blood, taken after pregnancy. These receptors were taken from a female donor with multiple sclerosis, enrolled in a pregnancy study.

The V call is TRBV27, the J call TRBJ2-2, with 12 bases identical to TRBD2. Germline V CDR1 and CDR2: MNHEY, SMNVEV (reference sequence). The V and J ends lost 5 bases and 6 bases, in that order; junction bases with no gene match: 16. CDR3 length: 19 residues. CDR3 amino acids: CASSPPGPGLAGRAGELFF. CDR3 sequence (DNA): TGTGCCAGCAGTCCGCCGGGCCCTGGACTAGCGGGAAGGGCCGGGGAGCTGTTTTTT.

V and J are TRBV7-8 and TRBJ2-7; 7 nucleotides align to TRBD2. J gave up 7 bases and V 5 bases, and 14 bases lay outside the gene matches. Germline-derived CDR1 and CDR2 are SGHVS and FQNEAQ. This CDR3 spans 15 amino acids. Here the CDR3 reads CASSPRDSGPWEQYF. Here the CDR3 DNA reads TGTGCCAGCAGCCCCCGGGATAGCGGGCCCTGGGAGCAGTACTTC.

This clone was seen just once. The rearrangement links TRBV19 to TRBJ2-2; perhaps TRBD2 as D (5 bases). The CDR3 covers 16 residues. Germline V gives CDR1 LNHDA, CDR2 SQIVND (reference sequence). V dropped 7 bases and J dropped 2 bases, with 17 bases sitting between them. The CDR3 sequence is CASTRLAPYNTGELFF. CDR3 nucleotide sequence: TGTGCCAGTACTCGCCTAGCCCCCTATAACACCGGGGAGCTGTTTTTT.

This chain links TRBV28 with TRBJ1-2; 8 bases match TRBD1. Germline V CDR1 and CDR2: MDHEN, SYDVKM. The CDR3 length is 15 residues. The ends lost 5 bases at V and 5 bases at J; junction bases unmatched: 10. As DNA, the CDR3 is TGTGCCAGCAGTCTCCGGACAGGGCTACCTTATGGCTACACCTTC. Protein sequence: CASSLRTGLPYGYTF.

The CDR3 sequence: CASSFILREPYEQYF. For the CDR3, the DNA is TGTGCCAGCAGCTTTATTCTTCGGGAACCCTACGAGCAGTACTTC. This rearrangement joins TRBV7-9 to TRBJ2-7, with TRBD2 as a possible D gene (5 bases). From germline, CDR1 is SEHNR and CDR2 FQNEAQ (reference sequence). The CDR3 is 15 amino acids. Trimming stripped 3 bases from V and 2 bases from J, with 14 bases between. Full variable domain (remainder filled in from reference TRBV7-9 and TRBJ2-7): DTGVSQNPRHKITKRGQNVTFRCDPISEHNRLYWYRQTLGQGPEFLTYFQNEAQLEKSRLLSDRFSAERPKGSFSTLEIQRTEQGDSAMYLCASSFILREPYEQYFGPGTRLTVT.

V is TRBV18 and J is TRBJ2-5, with 8 bases fitting TRBD1. CDR3 size: 16 residues. CDR1 and CDR2 from the germline V gene are KGHSH and LQKENI. V dropped 6 bases and J dropped 5; count of bases not matched to a gene: 14. CDR3 sequence: CASSPGTGLFGETQYF. The CDR3 DNA reads TGTGCCAGCTCCCCCGGGACAGGCCTTTTCGGGGAGACCCAGTACTTC.

The CDR3 region has the DNA TGTGCCAGCAGTGGGGGACTAGCGGGGGTTAGGGAGCAGTTCTTC. Its translation: CASSGGLAGVREQFF. The rearrangement uses TRBV6-4 and TRBJ2-1; 14 nucleotides align to TRBD2. Germline CDR1 reads MRHNA; CDR2 reads SNTAGT. J gave up 10 bases and V 4 bases, and 6 bases lay outside the gene matches. This CDR3 is built from 15 residues.

V is TRBV28 and J is TRBJ2-7, with 9 positions matching TRBD2. This CDR3 region has 14 residues. CDR1 MDHEN and CDR2 SYDVKM come from the germline V gene. The junction had 6 bases not matched to a gene; V was cut back by 2 bases and J by 7 bases. The CDR3 DNA follows: TGTGCCAGCAGTTTAGAAGCGGGAGGAGGAGAGCAGTACTTC. This sequence encodes CASSLEAGGGEQYF. Full variable domain (rest looked up from reference TRBV28 and TRBJ2-7): DVKVTQSSRYLVKRTGEKVFLECVQDMDHENMFWYRQDPGLGLRLIYFSYDVKMKEKGDIPEGYSVSREKKERFSLILESASTNQTSMYLCASSLEAGGGEQYFGPGTRLTVT.

This chain links TRBV15 with TRBJ2-7; TRBD1 aligns across 10 bases. Germline V gene data show CDR1 as LNHNV and CDR2 as YYDKDF (reference sequence). This CDR3 is 14 amino acids long. Germline trimming cut 5 bases from V and 6 bases from J; bases unmatched to any gene: 7. The CDR3 is CATSFDRGHGEQYF. Here the CDR3 DNA reads TGTGCCACCAGCTTCGACAGGGGGCATGGCGAGCAGTACTTC.

J is TRBJ1-1 and V is TRBV5-6; D is perhaps TRBD1 (5 bases). Trimming took off 4 bases at V and 3 bases at J, with 13 bases between the two ends. The CDR3 length is 14 residues. CDR1 is SGHDT, CDR2 YYEEEE, per germline. CDR3 residues: CASSRETADTEAFF. In DNA form, the CDR3 reads TGTGCCAGCAGCCGCGAGACAGCCGACACTGAAGCTTTCTTT.

J is TRBJ2-3 and V is TRBV27; 7 positions match TRBD1. V was clipped by 6 bases and J by 5 bases; unmatched bases: 2. CDR3 length equals 12 residues. From germline, CDR1 is MNHEY and CDR2 SMNVEV (reference sequence). CDR3: CASRQGRDTQYF. CDR3 DNA sequence: TGTGCCAGCAGACAGGGGCGAGATACGCAGTATTTT.

CDR3 nucleotides: TGTGCCAGCAGCACGGGACTAGCGGACACCGGGGAGCTGTTTTTT. Amino acids: CASSTGLADTGELFF. V and J are TRBV5-4 and TRBJ2-2; the match to TRBD2 covers 11 bases. J lost 3 bases, V lost 4 bases, and 2 bases had no gene match. CDR1 and CDR2 from the germline V gene are SGHNT and YYREEE (reference sequence). This CDR3 spans 15 amino acids. The full variable domain, completed using reference TRBV5-4 and TRBJ2-2, is ETGVTQSPTHLIKTRGQQVTLRCSSQSGHNTVSWYQQALGQGPQFIFQYYREEENGRGNFPPRFSGLQFPNYSSELNVNALELDDSALYLCASSTGLADTGELFFGEGSRLTVL.

This clone is a singleton in its sample. J is TRBJ1-4 and V is TRBV5-6; D remains ambiguous. The CDR3 spans 14 residues. V lost 1 base and J lost 0, with 4 bases in between. Germline V gene data show CDR1 as SGHDT and CDR2 as YYEEEE. The CDR3 DNA reads TGTGCCAGCAGCTTGTTAACAACTAATGAAAAACTGTTTTTT. Amino acid sequence: CASSLLTTNEKLFF.

The gene calls are TRBV29-1 and TRBJ1-1; 7 bases are a match to TRBD1. In germline, CDR1 is SQVTM, CDR2 ANQGSEA. The CDR3 length is 15 residues. V was pared by 6 bases and J by 0 bases, with 10 bases of the junction left unmatched. The CDR3: CSVSYRGRLNTEAFF. In nucleotides, the CDR3 is TGCAGCGTATCATACAGGGGCAGATTGAACACTGAAGCTTTCTTT.

The chain employs TRBV9 and TRBJ2-3; TRBD2 might be the D (5 bases). The V end lost 4 bases, the J end lost 6 bases, and 9 bases lay between the germline ends. Germline CDR1 and CDR2: SGDLS and YYNGEE. This CDR3 is built from 12 residues. The CDR3 DNA follows: TGTGCCAGCAGCTCTACGGGGGATACGCAGTATTTT. Translation gives CASSSTGDTQYF.

The chain employs TRBV28 and TRBJ2-7; maybe TRBD2 (5 bases). Between the trimmed V and J ends, which lost 3 bases and 0 bases, there was a span of 15 bases. Germline V gene lookup returns CDR1 MDHEN and CDR2 SYDVKM. This CDR3 is built from 16 residues. The CDR3 sequence: CASSLYRGMSSYEQYF. DNA for the CDR3: TGTGCCAGCAGTTTGTATCGGGGAATGAGCTCCTACGAGCAGTACTTC.